This passage covers 26 T cell receptor beta chains from one sample sequenced in a study of regulatory T cells in long-lasting Graves disease. The TCR beta library used iRepertoire HTBI primers with Arm-PCR amplification of CDR3. TCRdb reanalysed the multiplex PCR reads using MiXCR and keeps one entry per CDR3 protein. The sample contains around 330,000 distinct CDR3 sequences, 18% of which appear only once. Time point of the sample: newly diagnosed GD, antithyroid drugs for less than 3 months. Generation of the TCR library employed RNA extracted from PBMCs. The sequences come from peripheral blood mononuclear cells (PBMCs), collected at new diagnosis, from a patient treated with antithyroid drugs. The origin of the receptors is a female donor with Graves disease.

Many counts were recorded for this clonotype. The CDR3: CASSEPRGGGNQPQHF. As DNA, the CDR3 is TGTGCCAGCAGTGAGCCGAGGGGAGGAGGGAATCAGCCCCAGCATTTT. The rearrangement uses TRBV2 and TRBJ1-5; possibly TRBD1 for D (5 bases). Trimming removed 3 bases at V and 4 bases at J, with 16 bases between. Germline V gene lookup returns CDR1 SNHLY and CDR2 FYNNEI. The CDR3 is 16 residues long.

V gene TRBV28 combines with J gene TRBJ2-7; 9 nucleotides align to TRBD1. There are 19 residues in the CDR3. The germline CDR1 and CDR2 sequences are MDHEN and SYDVKM. After removal of 7 bases from V and 4 bases from J, the junction contained 23 bases not matched to a gene. CDR3 sequence reads: CASKGRRDRARSESYEQYF. For the CDR3, the DNA is TGTGCCAGCAAAGGGAGACGGGACAGGGCCCGTTCGGAGAGTTACGAGCAGTACTTC.

This clonotype was counted at least ten times. The V gene is TRBV5-1, the J gene TRBJ1-5; maybe TRBD1 (5 bases). Per germline, CDR1 SGHRS and CDR2 YFSETQ. V was trimmed by 3 bases and J by 2 bases, leaving 12 bases between them. This CDR3 contains 15 residues. CDR3 loop: CASSSGLGGNQPQHF. The CDR3 DNA reads TGCGCCAGCAGCTCCGGACTGGGGGGCAATCAGCCCCAGCATTTT.

Many counts were recorded for this clonotype. V is TRBV5-1 and J is TRBJ1-1; D is uncertain. The CDR3 contains 15 residues. V shed 0 bases and J shed 5 bases, with 14 bases lying between them. Germline V lookup: CDR1 SGHRS, CDR2 YFSETQ. CDR3 DNA: TGCGCCAGCAGCTTGGCCGGGCTAAGAGGGACTGAAGCTTTCTTT. Translation: CASSLAGLRGTEAFF.

At least ten counts were recorded for this clonotype. This chain links TRBV18 with TRBJ1-1; a weak D match, TRBD1 (6 bases). Germline CDR1 is KGHSH and CDR2 is LQKENI. The CDR3 is 15 amino acids. V was shortened by 3 bases and J by 4 bases, with 15 bases between the two germline ends. CDR3 loop: CASSPRRDIVTEAFF. In DNA form, the CDR3 reads TGTGCCAGCTCACCGAGGAGGGACATTGTCACTGAAGCTTTCTTT.

This clonotype was seen ten or more times. The chain is built from TRBV6-2 or TRBV6-3 and TRBJ2-1; weak D call: TRBD2 (6 bases). Germline assignment: CDR1 MNHEY and CDR2 SVGEGT. CDR3 length equals 13 residues. V was trimmed by 5 bases and J by 8 bases, leaving 13 bases between them. DNA for the CDR3: TGTGCCAGCAGTAGACTAGTAGTTGATGAGCAGTTCTTC. The encoded protein is CASSRLVVDEQFF.

This clonotype has at least ten counts. The chain joins TRBV27 to TRBJ1-3; TRBD1 might be the D (6 bases). The germline CDR1 and CDR2 sequences are MNHEY and SMNVEV (reference sequence). Trimming shortened V by 0 bases and J by 2 bases, and 11 bases separated the two germline ends. The length of the CDR3 is 16 residues. The CDR3 coding sequence is TGTGCCAGCAGTTTATCAAACAGGGTAACTGGAAACACCATATATTTT. Protein sequence: CASSLSNRVTGNTIYF.

This clonotype was picked up many times. This chain connects TRBV12-3 or TRBV12-4 to TRBJ2-1; perhaps TRBD2 as D (6 bases). The CDR3 has 18 amino acids. V dropped 7 bases and J dropped 7 bases, with 29 bases sitting between them. DNA of the CDR3: TGTGCCAGCATTCCACGCCTCCCGCAGCAGGGAGGAGTTAATGAGCAGTTCTTC. Its protein product is CASIPRLPQQGGVNEQFF.

The V gene is TRBV19, the J gene TRBJ2-7, with 11 bases lining up with TRBD2. After removal of 7 bases from V and 0 bases from J, the junction contained 11 bases not matched to a gene. This CDR3 has 17 amino acids. From germline, CDR1 is LNHDA and CDR2 SQIVND (reference sequence). This CDR3 is CASTPGLADQSSYEQYF. In DNA, the CDR3 is TGTGCCAGTACACCGGGACTAGCGGATCAGAGCTCCTACGAGCAGTACTTC.

This clonotype was recorded many times. The CDR3, as DNA: TGTGCCAGCACCGAACAGGGACTCTCCTACAATGAGCAGTTCTTC. This encodes CASTEQGLSYNEQFF. V is TRBV28 and J is TRBJ2-1, with D possibly called TRBD1 or TRBD2 (6 bases each). The V and J ends lost 7 bases and 0 bases respectively, with 13 bases between them. There are 15 residues in the CDR3. Germline values: CDR1 MDHEN, CDR2 SYDVKM.

This chain connects TRBV7-3 to TRBJ2-7; TRBD2 agrees at 10 bases. J was trimmed by 3 bases and V by 5 bases; bases with no gene match: 7. This CDR3 spans 15 amino acids. Per germline, CDR1 SGHTA and CDR2 FQGTGA. The CDR3 here is CASSKTSGLNYEQYF. In DNA, the CDR3 is TGTGCCAGCAGCAAGACTAGCGGGCTCAACTACGAGCAGTACTTC.

This clonotype was picked up many times. DNA of the CDR3: TGTGCCAGCAGCTTAATGGGAGGCCGTCTTTCCTACGAGCAGTACTTC. As protein: CASSLMGGRLSYEQYF. The rearrangement joins TRBV7-2 to TRBJ2-7; TRBD2 might be the D (6 bases). Germline CDR1 SGHTA, CDR2 FQGNSA. The CDR3 totals 16 residues. Trimming removed 2 bases from V and 1 base from J, with 15 bases in between. Supplemented by reference TRBV7-2 and TRBJ2-7, the full variable domain reads GAGVSQSPSNKVTEKGKDVELRCDPISGHTALYWYRQSLGQGLEFLIYFQGNSAPDKSGLPSDRFSAERTGGSVSTLTIQRTQQEDSAVYLCASSLMGGRLSYEQYFGPGTRLTVT.

Many counts were recorded for this clonotype. This chain uses TRBV5-1 with TRBJ2-2; D not resolved. Per germline, CDR1 SGHRS and CDR2 YFSETQ. This CDR3 is built from 13 residues. V lost 1 base to trimming and J lost 3 bases, with 4 bases between them. CDR3 in amino acids: CASSLYHTGELFF. CDR3 coding DNA: TGCGCCAGCAGCTTGTACCACACCGGGGAGCTGTTTTTT.

V gene TRBV11-1 combines with J gene TRBJ2-7; 7 bases fit TRBD2. The CDR3 spans 16 residues. Germline loops: CDR1 SGHAT, CDR2 FQDESV (reference sequence). The junction had 12 bases not matched to a gene; V was cut back by 5 bases and J by 2 bases. The CDR3 sequence is CASSLSGGKNPYEQYF. The CDR3 DNA reads as TGTGCCAGCAGCCTGTCGGGGGGAAAGAACCCCTACGAGCAGTACTTC.

This clonotype was counted at least ten times. This chain links TRBV20-1 with TRBJ2-4; D call uncertain. CDR3 size: 14 residues. V was clipped by 6 bases and J by 0 bases, with 12 bases between them. Per germline, CDR1 DFQATT and CDR2 SNEGSKA (reference sequence). The CDR3 nucleotides read TGCAGTGCCGAATTTACAGAAGCCAAAAACATTCAGTACTTC. Encoded protein: CSAEFTEAKNIQYF.

This clonotype was observed at least ten times. The chain uses TRBV9 and TRBJ2-2, with D uncertain. The CDR3 has 15 residues. Looked up from germline, CDR1 is SGDLS and CDR2 is YYNGEE. The germline V and J ends were trimmed by 0 bases and 4 bases, with 10 bases remaining between them. CDR3 coding DNA: TGTGCCAGCAGCGTAGGTATTATAACCACCGGGGAGCTGTTTTTT. Translation gives CASSVGIITTGELFF.

This clonotype was seen many times. The J gene is TRBJ2-5, the V gene TRBV19; TRBD1 or TRBD2 may be the D gene (5 bases each). V lost 4 bases, J lost 4 bases, and 22 bases lay in between. The germline gives CDR1 LNHDA, CDR2 SQIVND (reference sequence). This CDR3 comprises 17 residues. The DNA of the CDR3 is TGTGCCAGTAGTACCCCTCGGGTATGGGGCGGAGGAGAGACCCAGTACTTC. Translation: CASSTPRVWGGGETQYF. The whole variable domain, filled in from reference TRBV19 and TRBJ2-5, reads DGGITQSPKYLFRKEGQNVTLSCEQNLNHDAMYWYRQDPGQGLRLIYYSQIVNDFQKGDIAEGYSVSREKKESFPLTVTSAQKNPTAFYLCASSTPRVWGGGETQYFGPGTRLLVL.

This clonotype was seen repeatedly, ten times or more. The chain is built from TRBV12-3 or TRBV12-4 and TRBJ1-6; unclear D gene. There are 15 residues in the CDR3. V lost 8 bases and J 7 bases, leaving 18 bases between the germline ends. This CDR3 reads CASQRPLPLNSPLHF. In DNA, the CDR3 is TGTGCCAGCCAGAGACCGCTACCTCTAAATTCACCCCTCCACTTT.

This clonotype was seen a few times. The J gene is TRBJ1-3, the V gene TRBV11-2; unclear D gene. V gave up 8 bases and J gave up 0 bases, with 8 bases separating them. The CDR3 is 13 amino acids. Germline V gene data show CDR1 as SGHAT and CDR2 as FQNNGV. The CDR3 DNA follows: TGTGCCAGCGGCCCCGACTCTGGAAACACCATATATTTT. Translating it yields CASGPDSGNTIYF.

The chain combines TRBV28 with TRBJ1-2, with D uncertain. Germline V gene sequence: CDR1 MDHEN, CDR2 SYDVKM. Deletions cut 10 bases from V and 5 bases from J, with 20 bases between. There are 14 residues in the CDR3. The CDR3 region has the DNA TGTGCCATCCTCGATCGGTATTCCTCATATGGCTACACCTTC. The encoded protein is CAILDRYSSYGYTF.

As regards this clonotype: A much larger clone sits a single nucleotide away, making a read error possible. The chain links TRBV2 to TRBJ2-3, with D unclear. Germline CDR1 reads SNHLY; CDR2 reads FYNNEI. The CDR3 runs 14 residues. CDR3 residues: CARSEGRFTDTQYF. The CDR3 DNA follows: TGTGCCAGAAGTGAAGGGCGCTTCACAGATACGCAGTATTTT.

The V gene is TRBV7-2, the J gene TRBJ2-7; tentative D call: TRBD1 (6 bases). Germline values: CDR1 SGHTA, CDR2 FQGNSA. The V end lost 6 bases, the J end lost 2 bases, and 14 bases lay between the germline ends. The CDR3 runs to 14 residues. In DNA form, the CDR3 reads TGTGCCAGCAGAACACAGGGAACTCCCTACGAGCAGTACTTC. Encoded protein: CASRTQGTPYEQYF.

The chain has TRBV12-3 or TRBV12-4 and TRBJ1-1; TRBD1 agrees at 9 bases. V gave up 5 bases and J gave up 6 bases; unmatched junction bases: 7. The CDR3 extends over 14 amino acids. CDR3: CASSMTGGDPEAFF. The DNA for the CDR3 is TGTGCCAGCAGTATGACAGGGGGGGATCCTGAAGCTTTCTTT.

This clonotype was observed many times. V and J are TRBV12-3 or TRBV12-4 and TRBJ1-1; 9 nucleotides align to TRBD1. The V segment lost 6 bases and the J segment 4 bases; nucleotides outside the gene matches: 12. This CDR3 is 16 amino acids long. The CDR3 nucleotides are TGTGCCAGCAGCCGAACCGCGACAGGGGGGGCCACTGAAGCTTTCTTT. This codes for CASSRTATGGATEAFF.

This clonotype was observed many times. J is TRBJ1-4 and V is TRBV19, with D maybe TRBD1 (5 bases). V was pared by 3 bases and J by 4 bases, with 9 bases between. Germline CDR1 and CDR2: LNHDA and SQIVND (reference sequence). CDR3 length equals 14 residues. CDR3 residues: CASSITGSNEKLFF. In DNA form, the CDR3 reads TGTGCCAGTAGTATCACAGGTAGTAATGAAAAACTGTTTTTT.

The chain carries TRBV6-5 and TRBJ1-6; D ambiguous. This CDR3 has 22 residues. Per the germline V gene, CDR1 is MNHEY and CDR2 is SVGAGI. Trimming stripped 1 base from V and 1 base from J, with 26 bases between. CDR3 sequence (DNA): TGTGCCAGCAGTTACTTGCCGCTGGCCGAATCCGTTCTAGGGTCCTATAATTCACCCCTCCACTTT. As protein: CASSYLPLAESVLGSYNSPLHF.